The 18 T cell receptor beta chains below were found in one sample sequenced in a study of patients and donors after allogeneic stem cell transplantation. TCRdb recomputed calls from the RT-PCR reads with MiXCR, one row per CDR3 protein. The data contain 920,000 or so distinct CDR3 sequences, about a sixth of them seen just once; the ten biggest clones take up 5.5% to 6.5%. Sequencing input: blood, either unsorted or a sorted T cell fraction (not recorded which). The receptors were sampled from a human donor who was either an allogeneic HSCT recipient or a stem cell or donor lymphocyte infusion donor (not recorded which). It is not recorded whose cells these are; they may come from a transplant donor.

This sequence joins TRBV18 and TRBJ1-4; no definite D call. There are 16 residues in the CDR3. From germline, CDR1 is KGHSH and CDR2 LQKENI. V gave up 3 bases and J gave up 0 bases, with 11 bases separating them. The CDR3 sequence: CASSPRRFATNEKLFF. In DNA, the CDR3 is TGTGCCAGCTCACCCAGGAGATTTGCAACTAATGAAAAACTGTTTTTT.

This clonotype was picked up a small number of times. V gene TRBV4-3 combines with J gene TRBJ1-2; D unclear. The germline gives CDR1 LGHNA, CDR2 YSLEER. The CDR3 is made up of 16 amino acids. V was trimmed by 0 bases and J by 4 bases, leaving 15 bases between them. CDR3 sequence (DNA): TGCGCCAGCAGCCAAGATAGTATGGGAGGGATCTATGGCTACACCTTC. It encodes CASSQDSMGGIYGYTF.

This clonotype showed up just a few times. The V and J genes are TRBV12-3 or TRBV12-4 and TRBJ2-2, with 8 bases that match TRBD1. The CDR3 consists of 19 residues. Trimming cost V 7 bases and J 0 bases; bases outside gene matches: 16. CDR3 sequence reads: CASISFRGRPGANTGELFF. In DNA form, the CDR3 reads TGTGCCAGCATTAGTTTCAGGGGGCGTCCAGGAGCGAACACCGGGGAGCTGTTTTTT.

At least ten counts were recorded for this clonotype. V and J are TRBV12-3 or TRBV12-4 and TRBJ1-5, with D unresolved. V shed 3 bases and J shed 0 bases, with 12 bases lying between them. CDR3 size: 16 residues. The chain's CDR3 is CASSLKVQNSNQPQHF. CDR3 coding DNA: TGTGCCAGCAGTTTGAAAGTACAGAATAGCAATCAGCCCCAGCATTTT.

This clonotype was counted a few times. J is TRBJ1-6 and V is TRBV7-9; D ambiguous. From germline, CDR1 is SEHNR and CDR2 FQNEAQ (reference sequence). Between the trimmed V and J ends, which lost 2 bases and 9 bases, there was a span of 8 bases. The CDR3 extends over 13 amino acids. In DNA, the CDR3 is TGTGCCAGCAGCTTACCCCTCGTTTCACCCCTCCACTTT. Encoded protein: CASSLPLVSPLHF.

The gene calls are TRBV2 and TRBJ2-5; TRBD2 agrees at 8 bases. The junction had 10 bases not matched to a gene; V was cut back by 5 bases and J by 2 bases. The germline V gene has CDR1 SNHLY and CDR2 FYNNEI. The CDR3 consists of 16 residues. The CDR3 DNA sequence: TGTGCCAGCAGTTCCCGGGGGGGGACTAAGCAAGAGACCCAGTACTTC. Translating it yields CASSSRGGTKQETQYF.

This clonotype was observed a few times. The rearrangement uses TRBV12-3 or TRBV12-4 and TRBJ2-7; perhaps TRBD1 as D (5 bases). The CDR3 runs to 14 residues. V lost 5 bases and J lost 0, with 11 bases in between. CDR3 sequence (DNA): TGTGCCAGCAGTCCCCACAGGTCCTCCTACGAGCAGTACTTC. Translating it yields CASSPHRSSYEQYF.

A few counts support this clonotype. The rearrangement links TRBV20-1 to TRBJ2-7; D may be TRBD1 (5 bases). The CDR3 runs to 12 residues. The germline V gene has CDR1 DFQATT and CDR2 SNEGSKA (reference sequence). DNA of the CDR3: TGCAGCGTCAGGGCCAAATCCTACGAGCAGTACTTC. Translating gives CSVRAKSYEQYF.

The gene calls are TRBV12-3 or TRBV12-4 and TRBJ1-5, with unresolved D. Deletions cut 1 base from V and 2 bases from J, with 12 bases between. The CDR3 extends over 16 amino acids. Here the CDR3 DNA reads TGTGCCAGCAGTTTAGGGGCCAGTAAGGGCAATCAGCCCCAGCATTTT. The encoded protein is CASSLGASKGNQPQHF.

The CDR3, as DNA: TGTGCCAGCAGTGATCACGGAGCCCCCAGTGGCTACACCTTC. This sequence encodes CASSDHGAPSGYTF. The chain carries TRBV6-4 and TRBJ1-2; D ambiguous. The CDR3 is made up of 14 amino acids. Germline assignment: CDR1 MRHNA and CDR2 SNTAGT. V lost 3 bases, J lost 7 bases, and 15 bases lay in between.

A few counts support this clonotype. CDR3 protein: CASSQGVRVYEQYF. CDR3 in DNA: TGCGCCAGCAGCCAAGGGGTTAGGGTCTACGAGCAGTACTTC. V is TRBV4-1 and J is TRBJ2-7, with D unclear. The V gene's germline CDR1 is MGHRA and CDR2 YSYEKL. The CDR3 contains 14 residues. V lost 1 base to trimming and J lost 3 bases, with 10 bases between them.

This chain links TRBV25-1 with TRBJ1-2; D is ambiguous. There are 13 residues in the CDR3. The germline gives CDR1 MGHDK, CDR2 SYGVNS. V was clipped by 3 bases and J by 4 bases, with 9 bases between them. The CDR3 region is CASSDVASYGYTF. The CDR3 DNA sequence: TGTGCCAGCAGTGATGTCGCTAGCTATGGCTACACCTTC.

This clonotype was observed a handful of times. The chain recombines TRBV28 with TRBJ2-7; D unresolved. V lost 8 bases and J 5 bases, leaving 16 bases between the germline ends. The CDR3 has 13 residues. Germline V gene lookup returns CDR1 MDHEN and CDR2 SYDVKM. The DNA of the CDR3 is TGTGCCAGCGATGAAAGTCGGACCCACGAGCAGTACTTC. Translating it yields CASDESRTHEQYF. Full variable domain (outside the CDR3, taken from reference TRBV28 and TRBJ2-7): DVKVTQSSRYLVKRTGEKVFLECVQDMDHENMFWYRQDPGLGLRLIYFSYDVKMKEKGDIPEGYSVSREKKERFSLILESASTNQTSMYLCASDESRTHEQYFGPGTRLTVT.

A note on this clonotype: Germline and junction disagree at one end, which may indicate a read error. The chain joins TRBV9 to TRBJ2-5; 13 bases agree with TRBD2. The CDR3 runs 15 residues. Germline values: CDR1 SGDLS, CDR2 YYNGEE. CDR3 protein: CASSTGLAGVEIQYF. The CDR3 DNA sequence: TGTGCCAGCAGCACCGGACTAGCGGGAGTGGAGATCCAGTACTTC.

The chain links TRBV18 to TRBJ1-2; 9 bases align to TRBD1. Looked up from germline, CDR1 is KGHSH and CDR2 is LQKENI. The junction had 4 bases not matched to a gene; V was cut back by 1 base and J by 7 bases. The CDR3 has 14 amino acids. CDR3 nucleotide sequence: TGTGCCAGCTCACCACGGACAGGGGCGTCTGGCTACACCTTC. Translated: CASSPRTGASGYTF.

V is TRBV28 and J is TRBJ2-4; D not certain. The V gene lost 8 bases and the J gene lost 0 bases, with 14 bases spanning the gap. There are 15 residues in the CDR3. The germline V gene encodes CDR1 MDHEN and CDR2 SYDVKM. This chain's CDR3 is CASVSPTLAKNIQYF. In nucleotides, the CDR3 is TGTGCCAGCGTCTCCCCTACCCTAGCCAAAAACATTCAGTACTTC.

In this sample, this clonotype turned up many times. This chain links TRBV15 with TRBJ2-2; TRBD2 might be the D (6 bases). The CDR3 spans 15 residues. Germline V gene lookup returns CDR1 LNHNV and CDR2 YYDKDF (reference sequence). V lost 6 bases and J lost 3, with 14 bases in between. The CDR3 loop reads CATSIGRLYTGELFF. The CDR3 DNA reads as TGTGCCACCAGTATCGGGAGATTGTACACCGGGGAGCTGTTTTTT.

The chain uses TRBV7-2 and TRBJ2-1; TRBD1 agrees at 7 bases. This CDR3 is 16 amino acids long. V shed 5 bases and J 0 bases; nucleotides not matched to a gene: 7. Germline assignment: CDR1 SGHTA and CDR2 FQGNSA. The CDR3 DNA reads TGTGCCAGCAGCCCCTCAGGGGGATACTCCTACAATGAGCAGTTCTTC. Protein product: CASSPSGGYSYNEQFF.